This T cell receptor beta chain is from a study of siplizumab effects on memory and regulatory T cells. The table came from immunoSEQ multiplex PCR; TCRdb's copy has only in-frame clones and leaves some out. Counted here are over 90,000 clones, around 90% occurring once; the ten biggest clones make up roughly 1%. The length of the CDR3 is 14 residues. Germline V gene data show CDR1 as SEHNR and CDR2 as FQNEAQ (reference sequence). V lost 7 bases, J lost 5 bases, and 17 bases lay in between. V is TRBV7-9 and J is TRBJ1-1, with D unresolved. Material: CD4+ T cells sorted from blood. The sequence derives from a human donor in good health. CDR3 DNA: TGTGCCAGCACTTCTCCGGGGATAAGGACTGAAGCTTTCTTT. As protein: CASTSPGIRTEAFF.